What follows are 17 T cell receptor beta chains derived from one specimen sequenced in a study of CD8 T cells in ankylosing spondylitis. Study-wide findings and caveats: Among TCR beta sequences, a motif of under 10 highly homologous variants appeared characteristic of ankylosing spondylitis blood.

No antigen is known for these receptors. TCRdb redid the calling of the 5' RACE reads with MiXCR, one entry per CDR3 protein. The sample carries approximately 520,000 distinct CDR3 sequences, over 4% recorded once. The sequenced material came from blood, either unsorted or a sorted T cell fraction (not recorded which). The receptors derive from a male donor with ankylosing spondylitis.

This clonotype was recorded many times. The rearrangement joins TRBV5-1 to TRBJ2-7; 11 nucleotides align to TRBD1. Germline V gene lookup returns CDR1 SGHRS and CDR2 YFSETQ. There are 14 residues in the CDR3. V was clipped by 6 bases and J by 6 bases; unmatched bases: 8. Here the CDR3 reads CASTPGTGGSEQYF. CDR3 DNA: TGCGCCAGCACCCCAGGGACAGGGGGTTCCGAGCAGTACTTC.

The chain employs TRBV20-1 and TRBJ2-1; 11 bases are shared with TRBD2. The germline CDR1 and CDR2 sequences are DFQATT and SNEGSKA (reference sequence). V lost 5 bases, J lost 6 bases, and 9 bases stayed unmatched. The CDR3 runs to 15 residues. The CDR3 DNA follows: TGCAGTGCTCCCTTTAGCGGGGGGGCCTCCAATGAGCAGTTCTTC. It codes for CSAPFSGGASNEQFF.

The sample holds many counts of this clonotype. The J gene is TRBJ2-7, the V gene TRBV6-1; D remains unclear. Trimming removed 3 bases from V and 3 bases from J, with 6 bases in between. Germline lookup yields CDR1 MNHNS and CDR2 SASEGT. The CDR3 extends over 12 amino acids. Here the CDR3 reads CASSEGSYEQYF. Here the CDR3 DNA reads TGTGCCAGCAGTGAGGGCAGCTACGAGCAGTACTTC.

The table lists this clonotype with many counts. This rearrangement joins TRBV5-8 to TRBJ1-2; maybe TRBD1 (5 bases). Germline CDR1 is SGHTS and CDR2 is YDEGEE. V was pared by 2 bases and J by 2 bases, with 7 bases between. The CDR3 loop spans 13 amino acids. The DNA for the CDR3 is TGTGCCAGCAGCTTACAGGAAAACTATGGCTACACCTTC. It specifies CASSLQENYGYTF.

Many counts were recorded for this clonotype. This chain uses TRBV28 with TRBJ2-3; the D gene is possibly TRBD2 (5 bases). The V end was cut by 5 bases, the J end by 2 bases, with 14 bases between. This CDR3 spans 15 amino acids. Germline V gives CDR1 MDHEN, CDR2 SYDVKM. The CDR3 loop reads CASSPSLTNTDTQYF. The DNA of the CDR3 is TGTGCCAGCAGTCCATCCCTGACTAACACAGATACGCAGTATTTT.

The chain uses TRBV7-6 and TRBJ1-4, with D unclear. The CDR3 sequence is 16 residues long. Germline V CDR1 and CDR2: SGHVS, FNYEAQ. V was clipped by 1 base and J by 4 bases, with 13 bases between them. Written as DNA, the CDR3 is TGTGCCAGCAGCTTAGTTACTCAGTCGCTTAATGAAAAACTGTTTTTT. This encodes CASSLVTQSLNEKLFF.

CDR3 sequence: CAISEGGRPNTEAFF. The CDR3 DNA sequence: TGTGCCATCAGTGAGGGGGGCCGCCCGAACACTGAAGCTTTCTTT. The chain links TRBV10-3 to TRBJ1-1; TRBD1 is a possible D gene (6 bases). V dropped 2 bases and J dropped 1 base, with 11 bases sitting between them. CDR1 is ENHRY and CDR2 is SYGVKD in the germline V gene. The CDR3 spans 15 residues.

This clonotype was detected many times. The rearrangement joins TRBV5-1 to TRBJ1-5; no reliable D call. Germline V gene lookup returns CDR1 SGHRS and CDR2 YFSETQ. The CDR3 spans 13 residues. Trimming left V 0 bases short and J 7 bases short, with 8 bases between. CDR3 nucleotides: TGCGCCAGCAGCTTGGACCCGGGGCAGCCCCAGCATTTT. This translates into CASSLDPGQPQHF.

Many counts were recorded for this clonotype. V usage is TRBV2 and J usage is TRBJ2-1; 8 bases are shared with TRBD1. J lost 7 bases, V lost 8 bases, and 13 bases had no gene match. The CDR3 sequence is 15 residues long. Per the germline V gene, CDR1 is SNHLY and CDR2 is FYNNEI. The CDR3, as DNA: TGTGCCAGCCACACGCAGGGGGCCGCGGAAAATGAGCAGTTCTTC. Translation: CASHTQGAAENEQFF.

This clonotype occurred many times. V gene TRBV5-1 combines with J gene TRBJ2-7; D call uncertain. Trimming stripped 0 bases from V and 4 bases from J, with 14 bases between. The CDR3 spans 15 residues. Germline CDR1 and CDR2: SGHRS and YFSETQ. The CDR3 region is CASSLAVDLYYEQYF. CDR3 DNA: TGCGCCAGCAGCTTGGCCGTCGACCTTTATTACGAGCAGTACTTC.

This clonotype was observed at least ten times. V is TRBV5-1 and J is TRBJ2-3; D gene ambiguous. This CDR3 is built from 14 residues. V lost 3 bases and J 0 bases, leaving 8 bases between the germline ends. Germline CDR1 is SGHRS and CDR2 is YFSETQ. CDR3 region: CASSSLGSTDTQYF. The CDR3 coding sequence is TGCGCCAGCAGCTCCCTGGGAAGCACAGATACGCAGTATTTT.

V is TRBV5-6 and J is TRBJ2-1; D is unclear. The CDR3 spans 18 residues. Germline-derived CDR1 and CDR2 are SGHDT and YYEEEE. With 3 bases removed from V and 4 bases from J, the gap between germline ends came to 23 bases. CDR3: CASSSLALSANWYNEQFF. DNA of the CDR3: TGTGCCAGCAGCTCCCTCGCGCTATCAGCCAACTGGTACAATGAGCAGTTCTTC.

For this clonotype: One end of the junction varies from germline; a read error may be responsible. V usage is TRBV20-1 and J usage is TRBJ2-7; 10 bases line up with TRBD1. The length of the CDR3 is 15 residues. From germline, CDR1 is DFQATT and CDR2 SNEGSKA (reference sequence). The CDR3, as DNA: TGCAGTGCTCGGAGACAGGGGGCGGCTTTCTACGAGCGGTACTTC. Encoded protein: CSARRQGAAFYERYF.

The chain is built from TRBV20-1 and TRBJ2-1, with 7 bases identical to TRBD2. Trimming at V came to 1 base and at J to 0 bases, leaving 6 bases not matched to a gene. Germline V gene data show CDR1 as DFQATT and CDR2 as SNEGSKA (reference sequence). CDR3 length: 16 amino acids. The CDR3 reads CSARGVSGISYNEQFF. The CDR3 bases are TGCAGTGCTAGAGGCGTCAGCGGGATCTCCTACAATGAGCAGTTCTTC.

This clonotype was seen repeatedly, ten times or more. The junction departs from the called germline gene at one end, perhaps through a read error. The chain's CDR3 is CASSEAGGGVF. CDR3 DNA: TGTGCCAGCAGTGAAGCAGGAGGGGGCGTCTTC. The chain combines TRBV2 with TRBJ1-2, with 7 positions matching TRBD1. Germline V CDR1 and CDR2: SNHLY, FYNNEI. There are 11 residues in the CDR3.

This clonotype was detected ten times or more. The chain uses TRBV4-2 and TRBJ2-1, with unresolved D. With 1 base removed from V and 8 bases from J, the gap between germline ends came to 6 bases. Per the germline V gene, CDR1 is LGHNA and CDR2 is YNFKEQ. The CDR3 totals 12 residues. The CDR3 region is CASSQGRYEQFF. CDR3 nucleotides: TGTGCCAGCAGCCAAGGCAGGTATGAGCAGTTCTTC.

This clonotype was seen repeatedly, ten times or more. This chain connects TRBV12-3 or TRBV12-4 to TRBJ1-2, with a weak D call TRBD1 (6 bases). Between the trimmed V and J ends, which lost 9 bases and 0 bases, there was a span of 14 bases. The CDR3 has 14 residues. The CDR3: CASSTGTSNYGYTF. The DNA of the CDR3 is TGTGCCAGTAGTACAGGGACCTCTAACTATGGCTACACCTTC.